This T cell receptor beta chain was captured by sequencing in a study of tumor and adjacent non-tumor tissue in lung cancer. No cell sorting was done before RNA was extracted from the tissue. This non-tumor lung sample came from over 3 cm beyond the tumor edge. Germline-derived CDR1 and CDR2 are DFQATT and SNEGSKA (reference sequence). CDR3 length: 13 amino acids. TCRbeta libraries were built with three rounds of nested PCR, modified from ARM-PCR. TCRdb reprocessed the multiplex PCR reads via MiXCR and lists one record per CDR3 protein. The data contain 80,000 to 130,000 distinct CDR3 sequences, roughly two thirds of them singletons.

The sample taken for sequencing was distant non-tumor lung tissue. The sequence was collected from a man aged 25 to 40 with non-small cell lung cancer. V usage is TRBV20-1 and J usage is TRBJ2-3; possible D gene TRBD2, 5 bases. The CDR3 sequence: CGVKDDYTDTQYF. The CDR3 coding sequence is TGCGGTGTTAAAGATGACTACACAGATACGCAGTATTTT.